This T cell receptor beta chain comes out of a study of T-cell reconstitution after alpha-beta-depleted transplantation in children. This clonotype has a count of ten or more. V gave up 4 bases and J gave up 0 bases, with 12 bases separating them. This CDR3 has 14 residues. CDR1 is DFQATT and CDR2 is SNEGSKA in the germline V gene (reference sequence). Preparation of the TCRbeta library involved a method that used unique molecular identifiers. TCRdb processed the PCR reads anew with MiXCR; each CDR3 protein has one entry. The data show about 200,000 distinct CDR3 sequences, around 5.9% seen once. Specimen: PBMCs, collected before TCRalphabeta/CD19-depleted stem cell transplant. This receptor was taken from a girl in the first two years of life with combined immunodeficiency, due to receive a stem cell transplant. The V call is TRBV20-1, the J call TRBJ2-5; D is possibly TRBD1 (5 bases). The CDR3 here is CSATETDHQETQYF. The CDR3 bases are TGCAGTGCTACCGAGACAGACCACCAAGAGACCCAGTACTTC.